Below, one T cell receptor (beta chain) is given with its context. This clonotype was detected only a few times. The clone's antigen remains unknown. Base qualities are not recorded, but no much larger clone differs from it by a single base. The data stem from a study of early T cells in non-severe SARS-CoV-2 infection (dated by TCRdb to the early 2020s). Regarding the research as a whole: Bulk RNA from unsorted whole blood was used for TCR sequencing, so alpha and beta chains could not be paired.

For this chain, trimming is 5 bases at the V end and 3 bases at the J end, and the number of junction bases without a gene match is 4. The CDR3 goes from the cysteine to the phenylalanine over 13 residues. Solely the CDR3 DNA is kept, with 39 bases framed from the first base. The germline V gene specifies KGHSH as CDR1 and LQKENI as CDR2. This was a case-control study nested in a cohort of healthcare workers in London, UK, who had nasopharyngeal swab PCR tests and blood samples taken every week. Between 23 and 31 March 2020, the week of the UK lockdown, healthcare workers were enrolled and then followed up weekly for as long as 16 weeks. Points the paper makes about the study in general: VDJdb matching was skewed toward anti-spike CD8 responses and likely underestimated virus-specific expansions, missing private and CD4 specificities.

The library was obtained by 5' RACE. The reads were generated on a NextSeq 500. To correct for sequencing error and PCR bias, the TCR library protocol tagged individual cDNA molecules with unique molecular identifiers. Sequencing covered both TCR alpha and beta chains, and within each sample the abundances of alpha and beta sequences were tightly co-correlated. Processing in the source paper ran as follows. Decombinator V4 was used to annotate TCR sequences for V gene, J gene and CDR3. Expanded TCRs were defined as changing significantly between any two time points under a Poisson model with p below 0.0001. TCR abundances were normalised to the total number of TCRs sequenced in each sample and reported as counts per million. MAIT TCRs were defined by TRAV1-2 paired with TRAJ12, TRAJ20 or TRAJ33, and iNKT TCRs by TRAV10 paired with TRAJ18. A search of VDJdb, accessed on 1 November 2021, was run for TCRs annotated to CMV, EBV and SARS-CoV-2, with TCRs annotated for multiple antigens excluded. TCRdb's own reprocessing of the public reads used fastp at Q25 and MiXCR and kept productive beta chains. Every distinct CDR3 protein forms one entry, paired with its most common genes and DNA. The V and J calls and clone size are TCRdb's, not the authors'. A total of tens of thousands of distinct CDR3 sequences appear in this sample, about 14% of them only once. The ten biggest clones cover approximately 3.8% of the sample.

This clonotype originated in an adult who was a healthcare worker with PCR-confirmed SARS-CoV-2 infection or an uninfected control (not recorded which). Sample: whole blood, taken at baseline. In this chain, TRBV18 is recombined with TRBJ2-7, and TRBD2 matches 7 of the central bases. The sequenced DNA: TGTGCCAGCTCAGAGGGAGGGAACTACGAGCAGTACTTC. Its translation is CASSEGGNYEQYF.